This T cell receptor beta chain was observed in a study of T cell repertoires in cytomegalovirus infection. Study-wide context: A matching HLA type, together with CMV infection, was signaled by public TCR beta signatures. Overall study findings and caveats: Cumulative frequency (of public TCR beta family members) identified carriers of CMV plus the relevant HLA. HLA-C-restricted TCR beta clonotypes specific for CMV led the ex vivo response.

On this clonotype itself: The antigen is undetermined.

TCRdb analysed the reads with MiXCR anew, one entry per CDR3 protein. The repertoire has 300,000 to 400,000 distinct CDR3 sequences, about a sixth of them found once; the top ten carry under 9%. CDR3 length equals 13 residues. Germline values: CDR1 MNHEY, CDR2 SVGEGT. With 10 bases removed from V and 5 bases from J, the gap between germline ends came to 17 bases. The rearrangement joins TRBV6-2 or TRBV6-3 to TRBJ2-5; D unclear. The receptor comes from a human donor in good health (CMV status not recorded). Some clones in this sample may be carry-over from other donors' samples. The sequenced sample was PBMCs. The CDR3 sequence: CAICEPGVETQYF. The CDR3 DNA sequence: TGTGCCATCTGTGAGCCTGGAGTGGAGACCCAGTACTTC.